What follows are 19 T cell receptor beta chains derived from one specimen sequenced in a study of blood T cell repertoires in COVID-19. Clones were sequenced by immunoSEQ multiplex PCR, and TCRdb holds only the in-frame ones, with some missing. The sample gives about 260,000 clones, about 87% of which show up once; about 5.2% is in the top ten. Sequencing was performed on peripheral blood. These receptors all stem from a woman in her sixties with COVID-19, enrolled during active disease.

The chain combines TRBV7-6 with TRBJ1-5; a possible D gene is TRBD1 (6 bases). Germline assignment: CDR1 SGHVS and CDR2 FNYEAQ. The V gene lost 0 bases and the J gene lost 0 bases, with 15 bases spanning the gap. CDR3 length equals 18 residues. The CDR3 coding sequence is TGTGCCAGCAGCTTAGCCTCCAGGGGTGAGCATAGCAATCAGCCCCAGCATTTT. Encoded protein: CASSLASRGEHSNQPQHF. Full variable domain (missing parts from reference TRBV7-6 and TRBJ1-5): GAGVSQSPRYKVTKRGQDVALRCDPISGHVSLYWYRQALGQGPEFLTYFNYEAQQDKSGLPNDRFSAERPEGSISTLTIQRTEQRDSAMYRCASSLASRGEHSNQPQHFGDGTRLSIL.

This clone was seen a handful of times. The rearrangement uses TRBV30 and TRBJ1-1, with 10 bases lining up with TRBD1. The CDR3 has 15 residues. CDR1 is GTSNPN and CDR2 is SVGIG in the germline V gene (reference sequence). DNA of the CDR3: TGTGGCGTGACCGGCCGACAGGGGGCAGGCACTGAAGCTTTCTTT. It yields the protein CGVTGRQGAGTEAFF.

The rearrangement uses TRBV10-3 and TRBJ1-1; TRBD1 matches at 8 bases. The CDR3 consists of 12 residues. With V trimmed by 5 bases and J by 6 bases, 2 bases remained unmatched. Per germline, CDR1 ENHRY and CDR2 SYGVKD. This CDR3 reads CAISQQGAEAFF. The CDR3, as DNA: TGTGCCATCAGTCAACAGGGGGCTGAAGCTTTCTTT.

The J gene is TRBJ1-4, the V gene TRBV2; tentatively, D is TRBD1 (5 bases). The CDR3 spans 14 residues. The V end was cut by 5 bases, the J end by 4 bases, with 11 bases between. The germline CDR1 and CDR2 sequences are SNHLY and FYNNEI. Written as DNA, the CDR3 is TGTGCCAGCAGTAACGGGAGGGGTAATGAAAAACTGTTTTTT. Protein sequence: CASSNGRGNEKLFF.

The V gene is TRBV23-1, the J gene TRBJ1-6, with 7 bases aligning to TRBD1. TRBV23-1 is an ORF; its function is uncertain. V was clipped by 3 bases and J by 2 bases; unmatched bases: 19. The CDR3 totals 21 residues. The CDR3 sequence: CASSHPHPGQTTCTYNSPLHF. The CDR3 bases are TGCGCCAGCAGTCACCCACACCCGGGACAGACTACCTGTACCTATAATTCACCCCTCCACTTT.

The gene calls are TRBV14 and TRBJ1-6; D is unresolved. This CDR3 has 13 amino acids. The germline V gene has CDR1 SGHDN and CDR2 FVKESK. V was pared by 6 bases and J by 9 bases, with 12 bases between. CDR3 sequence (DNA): TGTGCCAGCAGATCCGAACGGGGTTCACCCCTCCACTTT. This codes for CASRSERGSPLHF.

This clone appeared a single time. CDR3 sequence: CASSYFPGSYEQYF. The CDR3, as DNA: TGTGCCAGCAGTTACTTTCCAGGCTCCTACGAGCAGTACTTC. The genes are TRBV6-6 and TRBJ2-7; D is uncertain. Per the germline V gene, CDR1 is MNHNY and CDR2 is SVGAGI (reference sequence). Trimming removed 1 base at V and 0 bases at J, with 7 bases between. The CDR3 consists of 14 residues.

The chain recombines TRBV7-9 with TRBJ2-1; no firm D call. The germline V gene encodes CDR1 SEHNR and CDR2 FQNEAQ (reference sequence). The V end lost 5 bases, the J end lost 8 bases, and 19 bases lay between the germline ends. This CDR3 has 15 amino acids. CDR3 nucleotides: TGTGCCAGCAGCCCCTCAAGCCGCGCCCGCCATGAGCAGTTCTTC. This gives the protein CASSPSSRARHEQFF. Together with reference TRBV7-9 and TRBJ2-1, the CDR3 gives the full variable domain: DTGVSQNPRHKITKRGQNVTFRCDPISEHNRLYWYRQTLGQGPEFLTYFQNEAQLEKSRLLSDRFSAERPKGSFSTLEIQRTEQGDSAMYLCASSPSSRARHEQFFGPGTRLTVL.

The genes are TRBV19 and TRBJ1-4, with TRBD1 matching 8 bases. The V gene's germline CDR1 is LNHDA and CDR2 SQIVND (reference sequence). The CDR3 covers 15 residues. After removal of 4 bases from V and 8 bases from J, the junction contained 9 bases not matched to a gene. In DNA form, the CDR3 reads TGTGCCAGTAGTACTTCGGACAGGGTGGGGGAAAAACTGTTTTTT. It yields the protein CASSTSDRVGEKLFF. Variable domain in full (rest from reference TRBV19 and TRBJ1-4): DGGITQSPKYLFRKEGQNVTLSCEQNLNHDAMYWYRQDPGQGLRLIYYSQIVNDFQKGDIAEGYSVSREKKESFPLTVTSAQKNPTAFYLCASSTSDRVGEKLFFGSGTQLSVL.

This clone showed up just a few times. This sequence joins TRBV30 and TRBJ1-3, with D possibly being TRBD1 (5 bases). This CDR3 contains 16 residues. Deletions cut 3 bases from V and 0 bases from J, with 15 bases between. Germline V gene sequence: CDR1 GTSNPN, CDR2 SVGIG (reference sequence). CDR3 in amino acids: CAWSLWTDISGNTIYF. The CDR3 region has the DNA TGTGCCTGGAGCCTTTGGACGGACATCTCTGGAAACACCATATATTTT.

The CDR3 nucleotides are TGTGCCACCCACGGGACAGGGGGGTTCCACGAGCAGTACTTC. This encodes CATHGTGGFHEQYF. The J gene is TRBJ2-7, the V gene TRBV28; 11 bases line up with TRBD1. Germline loops: CDR1 MDHEN, CDR2 SYDVKM. The V and J ends lost 10 bases and 5 bases, in that order; junction bases with no gene match: 10. CDR3 length: 14 residues.

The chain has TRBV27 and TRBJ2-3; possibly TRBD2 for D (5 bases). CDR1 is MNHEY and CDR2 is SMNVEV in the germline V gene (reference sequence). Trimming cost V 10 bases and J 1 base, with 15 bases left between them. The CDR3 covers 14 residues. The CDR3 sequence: CATRLASRTDTQYF. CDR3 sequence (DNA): TGTGCCACCCGGCTAGCATCTCGCACAGATACGCAGTATTTT.

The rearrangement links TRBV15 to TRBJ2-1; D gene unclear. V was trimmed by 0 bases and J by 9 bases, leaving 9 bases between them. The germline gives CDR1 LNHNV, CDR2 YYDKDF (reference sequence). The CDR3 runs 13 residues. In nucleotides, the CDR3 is TGTGCCACCAGCAGAGATTTACTACCTGAGCAGTTCTTC. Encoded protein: CATSRDLLPEQFF.

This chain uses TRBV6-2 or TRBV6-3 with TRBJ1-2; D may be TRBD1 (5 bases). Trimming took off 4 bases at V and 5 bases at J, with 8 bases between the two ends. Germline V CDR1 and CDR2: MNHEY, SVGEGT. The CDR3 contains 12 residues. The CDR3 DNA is TGTGCCAGCAGTTCCCCAGGGTATGGCTACACCTTC. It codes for CASSSPGYGYTF.

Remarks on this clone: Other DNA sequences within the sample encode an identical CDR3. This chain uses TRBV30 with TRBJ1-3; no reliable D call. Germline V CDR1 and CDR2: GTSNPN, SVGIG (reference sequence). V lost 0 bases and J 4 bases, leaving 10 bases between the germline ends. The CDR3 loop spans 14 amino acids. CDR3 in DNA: TGTGCCTGGAGTGTAACGGGGTCAGGAAACACCATATATTTT. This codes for CAWSVTGSGNTIYF. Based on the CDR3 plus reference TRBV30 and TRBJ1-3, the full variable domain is SQTIHQWPATLVQPVGSPLSLECTVEGTSNPNLYWYRQAAGRGLQLLFYSVGIGQISSEVPQNLSASRPQDRQFILSSKKLLLSDSGFYLCAWSVTGSGNTIYFGEGSWLTVV.

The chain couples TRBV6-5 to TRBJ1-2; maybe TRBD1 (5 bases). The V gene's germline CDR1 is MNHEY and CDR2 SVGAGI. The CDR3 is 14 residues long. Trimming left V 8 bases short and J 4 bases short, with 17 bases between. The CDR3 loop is CASGSSRASYGYTF. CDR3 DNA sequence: TGTGCCAGCGGATCGAGCAGGGCTTCCTATGGCTACACCTTC.

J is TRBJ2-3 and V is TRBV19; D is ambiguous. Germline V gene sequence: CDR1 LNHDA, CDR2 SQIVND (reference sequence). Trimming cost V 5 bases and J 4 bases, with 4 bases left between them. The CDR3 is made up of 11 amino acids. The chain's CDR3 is CASSSADTQYF. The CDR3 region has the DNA TGTGCCAGTAGTTCCGCAGATACGCAGTATTTT.

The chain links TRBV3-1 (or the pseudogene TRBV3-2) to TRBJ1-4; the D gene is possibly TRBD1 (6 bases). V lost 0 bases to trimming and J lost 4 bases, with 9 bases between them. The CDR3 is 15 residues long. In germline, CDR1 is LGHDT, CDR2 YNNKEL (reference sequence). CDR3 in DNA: TGTGCCAGCAGCCAAGAGACAGGCCGTAATGAAAAACTGTTTTTT. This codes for CASSQETGRNEKLFF.

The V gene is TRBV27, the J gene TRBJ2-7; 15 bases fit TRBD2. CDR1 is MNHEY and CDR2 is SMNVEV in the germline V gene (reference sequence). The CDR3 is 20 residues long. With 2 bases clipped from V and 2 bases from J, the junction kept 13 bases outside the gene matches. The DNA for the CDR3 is TGTGCCAGCAGTTTAGAATGGGGGACTAGCGGGAGGTCACCGACCTACGAGCAGTACTTC. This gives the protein CASSLEWGTSGRSPTYEQYF.